The clone carrying this T cell receptor beta chain was seen ten or more times. The read ends 3 residues shy of where the CDR3 ends; the end is completed using the germline J gene. This sample was included in a study of T cell clonality in common variable immunodeficiency. Some clones are missing from TCRdb's copy, which holds only in-frame ones; the method was immunoSEQ multiplex PCR. The sample includes roughly 40,000 clones, none of them occurring once. CDR1 is SGHTA, CDR2 FQGNSA, per germline. Trimming removed 2 bases from V and 4 bases from J, with 12 bases in between. The CDR3 totals 15 residues.

Specimen: peripheral blood mononuclear cells. This chain joins TRBV7-2 and TRBJ1-5; maybe TRBD1 (6 bases). This clonotype was obtained from a person aged 18 to 70 in good health. The CDR3 protein is CASSLFRGGNQPQHF. CDR3 DNA, as far as it was read: TGTGCCAGCAGCTTATTCAGGGGAGGTAATCAGCCC.